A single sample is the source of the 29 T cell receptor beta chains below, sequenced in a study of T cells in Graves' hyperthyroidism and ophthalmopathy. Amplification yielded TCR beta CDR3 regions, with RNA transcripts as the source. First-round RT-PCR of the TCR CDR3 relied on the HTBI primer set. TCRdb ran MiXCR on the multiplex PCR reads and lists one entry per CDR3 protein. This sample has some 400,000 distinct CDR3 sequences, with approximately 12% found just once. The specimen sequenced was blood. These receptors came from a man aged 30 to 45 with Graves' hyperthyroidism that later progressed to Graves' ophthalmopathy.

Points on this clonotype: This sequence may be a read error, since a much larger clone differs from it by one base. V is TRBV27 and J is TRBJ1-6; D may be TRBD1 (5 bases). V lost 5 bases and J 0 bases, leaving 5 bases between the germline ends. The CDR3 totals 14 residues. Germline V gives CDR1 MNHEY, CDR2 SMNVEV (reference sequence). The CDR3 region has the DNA TGTGCCAGCAGTGACAGCTCCTATAATTCACCCCTCCACTTT. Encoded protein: CASSDSSYNSPLHF.

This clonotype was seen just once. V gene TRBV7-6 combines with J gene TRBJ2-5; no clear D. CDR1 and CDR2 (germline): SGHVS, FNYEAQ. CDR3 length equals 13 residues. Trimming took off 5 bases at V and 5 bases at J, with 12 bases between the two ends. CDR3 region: CASSVPPLETQYF. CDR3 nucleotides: TGTGCCAGCAGCGTACCGCCCCTCGAGACCCAGTACTTC. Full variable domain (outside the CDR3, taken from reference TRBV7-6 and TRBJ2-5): GAGVSQSPRYKVTKRGQDVALRCDPISGHVSLYWYRQALGQGPEFLTYFNYEAQQDKSGLPNDRFSAERPEGSISTLTIQRTEQRDSAMYRCASSVPPLETQYFGPGTRLLVL.

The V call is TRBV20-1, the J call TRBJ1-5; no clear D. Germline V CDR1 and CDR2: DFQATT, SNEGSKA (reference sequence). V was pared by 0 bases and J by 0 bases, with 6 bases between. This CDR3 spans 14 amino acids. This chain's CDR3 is CSARDGNSNQPQHF. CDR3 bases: TGCAGTGCTAGAGATGGGAATAGCAATCAGCCCCAGCATTTT.

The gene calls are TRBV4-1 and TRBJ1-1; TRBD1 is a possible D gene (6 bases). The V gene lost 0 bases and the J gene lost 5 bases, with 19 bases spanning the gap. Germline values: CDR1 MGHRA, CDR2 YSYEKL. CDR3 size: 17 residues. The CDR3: CASSQDPPEQGRTEAFF. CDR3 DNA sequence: TGCGCCAGCAGCCAAGACCCCCCGGAACAGGGCCGGACTGAAGCTTTCTTT.

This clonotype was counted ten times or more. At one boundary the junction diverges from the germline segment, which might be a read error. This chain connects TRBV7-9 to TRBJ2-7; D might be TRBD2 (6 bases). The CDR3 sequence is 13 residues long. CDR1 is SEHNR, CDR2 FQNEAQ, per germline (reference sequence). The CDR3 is CASSPGGAYEQYF. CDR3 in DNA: TGCGCCAGCAGCCCCGGGGGAGCGTACGAGCAGTACTTC.

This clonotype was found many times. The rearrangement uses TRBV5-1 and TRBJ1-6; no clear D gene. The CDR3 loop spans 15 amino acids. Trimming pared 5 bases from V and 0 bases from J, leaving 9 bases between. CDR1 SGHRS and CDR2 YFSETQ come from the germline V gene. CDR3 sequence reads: CASRRESSYNSPLHF. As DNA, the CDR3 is TGCGCCAGCAGACGGGAGAGCTCCTATAATTCACCCCTCCACTTT.

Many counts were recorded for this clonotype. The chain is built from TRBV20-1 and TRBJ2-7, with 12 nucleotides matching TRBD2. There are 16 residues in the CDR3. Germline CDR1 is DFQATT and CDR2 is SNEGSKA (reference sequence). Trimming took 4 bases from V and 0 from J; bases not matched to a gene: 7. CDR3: CSATRLAGASSYEQYF. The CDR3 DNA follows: TGCAGTGCTACCAGACTAGCGGGGGCGAGCTCCTACGAGCAGTACTTC.

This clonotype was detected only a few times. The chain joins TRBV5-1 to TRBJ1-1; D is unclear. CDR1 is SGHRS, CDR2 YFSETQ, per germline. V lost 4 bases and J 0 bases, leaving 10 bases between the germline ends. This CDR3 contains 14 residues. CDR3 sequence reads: CASSNGTLNTEAFF. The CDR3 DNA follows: TGCGCCAGCAGCAATGGTACCCTGAACACTGAAGCTTTCTTT. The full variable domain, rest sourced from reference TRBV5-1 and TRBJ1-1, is KAGVTQTPRYLIKTRGQQVTLSCSPISGHRSVSWYQQTPGQGLQFLFEYFSETQRNKGNFPGRFSGRQFSNSRSEMNVSTLELGDSALYLCASSNGTLNTEAFFGQGTRLTVV.

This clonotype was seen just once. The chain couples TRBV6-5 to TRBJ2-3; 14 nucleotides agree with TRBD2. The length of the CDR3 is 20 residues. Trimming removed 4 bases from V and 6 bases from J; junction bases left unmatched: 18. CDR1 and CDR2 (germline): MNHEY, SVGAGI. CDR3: CASSSYSGTSGSSGVDTQYF. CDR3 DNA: TGTGCCAGCAGTTCCTACTCCGGGACTAGCGGGAGTTCGGGGGTGGATACGCAGTATTTT.

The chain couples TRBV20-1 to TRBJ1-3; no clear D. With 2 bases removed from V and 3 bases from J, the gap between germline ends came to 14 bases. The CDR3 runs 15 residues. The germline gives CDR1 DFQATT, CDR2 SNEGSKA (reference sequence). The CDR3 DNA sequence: TGCAGTGCTAGATCCAGGCTGATTTATGGAAACACCATATATTTT. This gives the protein CSARSRLIYGNTIYF.

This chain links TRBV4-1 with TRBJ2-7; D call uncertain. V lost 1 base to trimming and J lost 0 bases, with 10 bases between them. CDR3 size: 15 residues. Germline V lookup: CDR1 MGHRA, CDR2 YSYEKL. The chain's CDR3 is CASSQVSESSYEQYF. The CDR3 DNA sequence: TGCGCCAGCAGCCAAGTATCAGAGTCCTCCTACGAGCAGTACTTC.

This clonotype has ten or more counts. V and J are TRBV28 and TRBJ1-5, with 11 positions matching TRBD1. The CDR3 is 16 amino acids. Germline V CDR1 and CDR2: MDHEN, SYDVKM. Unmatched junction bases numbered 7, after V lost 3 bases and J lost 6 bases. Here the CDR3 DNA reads TGTGCCAGCAGTTTCACCGGGACAGGGGGATCTCAGCCCCAGCATTTT. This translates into CASSFTGTGGSQPQHF.

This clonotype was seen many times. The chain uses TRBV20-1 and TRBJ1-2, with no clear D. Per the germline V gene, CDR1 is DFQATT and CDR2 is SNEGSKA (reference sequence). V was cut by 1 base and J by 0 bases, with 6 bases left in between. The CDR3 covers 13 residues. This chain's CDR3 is CSARVQTNYGYTF. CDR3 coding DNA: TGCAGTGCTAGAGTGCAGACTAACTATGGCTACACCTTC.

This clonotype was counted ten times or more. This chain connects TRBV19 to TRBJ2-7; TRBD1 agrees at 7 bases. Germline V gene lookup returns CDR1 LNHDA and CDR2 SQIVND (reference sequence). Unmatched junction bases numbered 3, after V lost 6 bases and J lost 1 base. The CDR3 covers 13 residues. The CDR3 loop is CASSPTGSYEQYF. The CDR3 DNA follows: TGTGCCAGTAGCCCGACAGGGTCCTACGAGCAGTACTTC.

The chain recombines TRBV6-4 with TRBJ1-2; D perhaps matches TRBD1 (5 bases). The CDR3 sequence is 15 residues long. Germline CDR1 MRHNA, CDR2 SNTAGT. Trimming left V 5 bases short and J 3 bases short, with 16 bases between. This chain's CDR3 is CASSRDGQIDYGYTF. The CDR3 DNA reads TGTGCCAGCAGTCGGGACGGCCAAATCGACTATGGCTACACCTTC.

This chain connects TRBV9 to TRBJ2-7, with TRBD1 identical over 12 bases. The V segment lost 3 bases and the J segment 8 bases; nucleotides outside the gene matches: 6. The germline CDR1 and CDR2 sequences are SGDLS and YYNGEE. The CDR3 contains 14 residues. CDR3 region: CASSAGQGAFKQYF. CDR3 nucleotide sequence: TGTGCCAGCAGCGCGGGACAGGGGGCCTTTAAGCAGTACTTC.

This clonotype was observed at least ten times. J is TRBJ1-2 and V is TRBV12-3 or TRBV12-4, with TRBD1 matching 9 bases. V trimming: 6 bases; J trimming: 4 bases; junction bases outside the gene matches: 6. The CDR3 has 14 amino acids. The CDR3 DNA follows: TGTGCCAGCAGAACGACAGGGGGTGGCTATGGCTACACCTTC. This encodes CASRTTGGGYGYTF.

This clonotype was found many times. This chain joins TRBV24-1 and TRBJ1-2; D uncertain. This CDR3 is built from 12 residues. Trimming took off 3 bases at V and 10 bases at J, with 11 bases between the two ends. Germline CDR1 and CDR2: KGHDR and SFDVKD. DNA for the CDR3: TGTGCCACCAGTGATCGTAAGGATGACTACACCTTC. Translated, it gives CATSDRKDDYTF.

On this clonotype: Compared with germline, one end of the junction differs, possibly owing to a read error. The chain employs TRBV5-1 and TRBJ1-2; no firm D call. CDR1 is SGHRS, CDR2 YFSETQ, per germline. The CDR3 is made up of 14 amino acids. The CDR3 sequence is CASSSSLTNYVYTF. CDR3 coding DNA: TGCGCCAGCAGCTCCTCCCTGACTAACTATGTCTACACCTTC.

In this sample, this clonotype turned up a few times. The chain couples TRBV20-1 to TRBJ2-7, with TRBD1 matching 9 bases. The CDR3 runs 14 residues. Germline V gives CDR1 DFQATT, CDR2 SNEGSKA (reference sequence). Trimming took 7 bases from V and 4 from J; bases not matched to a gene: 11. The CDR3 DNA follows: TGCAGTGGTAAGATAGGACAGGGGCCTTACGAGCAGTACTTC. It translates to CSGKIGQGPYEQYF.

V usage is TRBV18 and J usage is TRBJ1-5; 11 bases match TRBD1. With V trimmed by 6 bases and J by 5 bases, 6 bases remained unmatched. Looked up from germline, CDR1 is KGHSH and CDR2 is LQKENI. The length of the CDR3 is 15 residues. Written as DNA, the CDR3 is TGTGCCAGCTCCCCGGACAGGGGGCTCGATCAGCCCCAGCATTTT. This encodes CASSPDRGLDQPQHF.

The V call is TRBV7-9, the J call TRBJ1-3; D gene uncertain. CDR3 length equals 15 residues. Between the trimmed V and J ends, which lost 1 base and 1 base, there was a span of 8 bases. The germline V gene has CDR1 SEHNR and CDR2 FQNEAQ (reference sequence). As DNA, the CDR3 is TGTGCCAGCAGCTTAGGGCCGAAATCTGGAAACACCATATATTTT. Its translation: CASSLGPKSGNTIYF.

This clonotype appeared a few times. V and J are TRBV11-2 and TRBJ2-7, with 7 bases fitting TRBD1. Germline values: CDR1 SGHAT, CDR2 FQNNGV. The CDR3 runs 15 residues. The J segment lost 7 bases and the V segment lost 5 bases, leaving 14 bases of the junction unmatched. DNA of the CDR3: TGTGCCAGCAGCCCCAGGACAGGTTCTGGTCGAGAGCAGTACTTC. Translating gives CASSPRTGSGREQYF.

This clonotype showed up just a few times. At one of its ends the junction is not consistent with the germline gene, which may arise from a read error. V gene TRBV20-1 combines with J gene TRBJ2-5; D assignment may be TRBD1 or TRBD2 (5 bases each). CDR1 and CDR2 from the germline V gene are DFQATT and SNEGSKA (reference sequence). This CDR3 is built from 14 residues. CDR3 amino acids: CSARGAGPQETQYF. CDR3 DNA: TGCAGTGCAAGAGGGGCCGGGCCCCAAGAGACCCAGTACTTC.

The DNA of the CDR3 is TGTGCCAGCAGTTTAAGGACAGGGGAGCGGGCTTTCTTT. Its translation is CASSLRTGERAFF. V usage is TRBV28 and J usage is TRBJ1-1, with 9 bases lining up with TRBD1. V was pared by 2 bases and J by 11 bases, with 6 bases of the junction left unmatched. The CDR3 is 13 amino acids. Germline CDR1 and CDR2: MDHEN and SYDVKM.

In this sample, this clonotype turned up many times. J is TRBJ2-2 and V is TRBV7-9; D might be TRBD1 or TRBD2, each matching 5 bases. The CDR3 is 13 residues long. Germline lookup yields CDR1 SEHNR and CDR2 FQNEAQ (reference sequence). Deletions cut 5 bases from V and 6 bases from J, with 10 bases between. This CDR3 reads CASSPGTAGELFF. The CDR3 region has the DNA TGTGCCAGCAGCCCTGGGACGGCCGGGGAGCTGTTTTTT.

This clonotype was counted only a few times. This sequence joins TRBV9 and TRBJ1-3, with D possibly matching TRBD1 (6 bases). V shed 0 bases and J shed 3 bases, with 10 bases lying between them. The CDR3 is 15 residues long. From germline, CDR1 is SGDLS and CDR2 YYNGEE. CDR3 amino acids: CASSVVGGIGNTIYF. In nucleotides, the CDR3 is TGTGCCAGCAGCGTAGTTGGGGGCATTGGAAACACCATATATTTT.

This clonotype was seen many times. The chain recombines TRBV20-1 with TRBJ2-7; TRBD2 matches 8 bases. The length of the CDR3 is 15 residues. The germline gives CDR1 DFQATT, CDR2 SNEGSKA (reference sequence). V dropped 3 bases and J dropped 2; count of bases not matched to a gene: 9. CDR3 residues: CSARELAEITYEQYF. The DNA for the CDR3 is TGCAGTGCTAGGGAACTAGCGGAGATCACCTACGAGCAGTACTTC.

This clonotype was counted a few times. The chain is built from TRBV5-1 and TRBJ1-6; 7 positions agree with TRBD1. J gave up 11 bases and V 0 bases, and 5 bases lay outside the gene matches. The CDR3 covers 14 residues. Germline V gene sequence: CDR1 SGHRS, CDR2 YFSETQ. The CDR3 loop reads CASSLGQGGPPLHF. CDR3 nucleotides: TGCGCCAGCAGCTTGGGACAGGGAGGTCCACCCCTCCACTTT.